This T cell receptor beta chain was recorded in a study of response to subunit inactivated influenza vaccine. One entry per CDR3 protein results from TCRdb running MiXCR on the RT-PCR reads. The repertoire holds hundreds of thousands of distinct CDR3 sequences, approximately 15% seen once, with 3% in the top ten. This clonotype occurred many times. The CDR3 extends over 15 amino acids. CDR1 KGHSY and CDR2 FQNENV come from the germline V gene. The V segment lost 2 bases and the J segment 4 bases; nucleotides outside the gene matches: 5. This sequence was found in a man aged 50 to 75 who received an inactivated influenza vaccine. Sequences were derived from CD4+ T cells sorted from PBMCs, sampled less than 30 months after vaccination. V and J are TRBV16 and TRBJ1-5; 7 nucleotides align to TRBD1. The CDR3 sequence is CASSQDRVRNQPQHF. The CDR3 region has the DNA TGTGCCAGCAGCCAAGACAGGGTCCGGAATCAGCCCCAGCATTTT.